Shown below are 18 T cell receptor beta chains from a single sample sequenced in a study of T-cell memory formation after mild COVID-19. TCRdb reprocessed the 5' RACE reads via MiXCR and lists one record per CDR3 protein. Seen here are 260,000 or so distinct CDR3 sequences, 16% observed once, and the top ten hold 20% to 25%. The sequenced material came from PBMCs or a T cell subset sorted from them (not recorded which). The receptors derive from a man younger than 35 who had mild COVID-19 (a few samples of this study predate the infection). Cell type and time point are not known.

This CDR3 is CASSPYETQYF. The DNA of the CDR3 is TGTGCCAGCAGCCCGTACGAGACCCAGTACTTC. V gene TRBV12-3 or TRBV12-4 combines with J gene TRBJ2-5; D not resolved. Trimming shortened V by 6 bases and J by 5 bases, and 7 bases separated the two germline ends. The CDR3 length is 11 residues.

About this clonotype: It is unclear where the CDR3 begins or ends on the DNA, so no DNA is shown, and the CDR3 is as TCRdb lists it. This chain uses TRBV10-3 with TRBJ2-2. Germline CDR1 reads ENHRY; CDR2 reads SYGVKD. Counting both end residues, the CDR3 totals 14 amino acids. CDR3 residues: CATISERTPGSCFF.

This clonotype was counted many times. The rearrangement links TRBV6-6 to TRBJ2-7; no firm D call. The CDR3 has 14 amino acids. Germline V gives CDR1 MNHNY, CDR2 SVGAGI (reference sequence). The V gene lost 0 bases and the J gene lost 1 base, with 7 bases spanning the gap. Here the CDR3 DNA reads TGTGCCAGCAGTTACTCGGGCGGATCCTACGAGCAGTACTTC. Amino acid sequence: CASSYSGGSYEQYF.

This clonotype was detected a few times. The rearrangement uses TRBV5-1 and TRBJ2-2; D ambiguous. Deletions cut 5 bases from V and 1 base from J, with 6 bases between. This CDR3 is built from 13 residues. CDR1 is SGHRS and CDR2 is YFSETQ in the germline V gene. CDR3 in DNA: TGCGCCAGCAGATCCGGGAACACCGGGGAGCTGTTTTTT. Translating it yields CASRSGNTGELFF. Complete variable domain (other parts from reference TRBV5-1 and TRBJ2-2): KAGVTQTPRYLIKTRGQQVTLSCSPISGHRSVSWYQQTPGQGLQFLFEYFSETQRNKGNFPGRFSGRQFSNSRSEMNVSTLELGDSALYLCASRSGNTGELFFGEGSRLTVL.

This clonotype has a count of ten or more. The rearrangement joins TRBV5-1 to TRBJ2-3; D gene ambiguous. CDR3 size: 17 residues. Germline V gene data show CDR1 as SGHRS and CDR2 as YFSETQ. The germline V and J ends were trimmed by 1 base and 3 bases, with 18 bases remaining between them. CDR3: CASSLSVIPDPTDTQYF. The CDR3 DNA is TGCGCCAGCAGCTTGTCGGTAATACCTGACCCAACAGATACGCAGTATTTT.

Only a few counts were recorded for this clonotype. The V and J genes are TRBV29-1 and TRBJ2-7; D gene uncertain. V was trimmed by 5 bases and J by 2 bases, leaving 10 bases between them. CDR1 and CDR2 from the germline V gene are SQVTM and ANQGSEA. The CDR3 consists of 12 residues. CDR3 sequence: CSVNNSPYEQYF. The CDR3 DNA reads as TGCAGCGTTAATAACAGCCCCTACGAGCAGTACTTC.

Only a few counts were recorded for this clonotype. The chain is built from TRBV11-1 and TRBJ2-5; 7 bases are a match to TRBD1. J gave up 2 bases and V 0 bases, and 6 bases lay outside the gene matches. This CDR3 contains 16 residues. The germline V gene has CDR1 SGHAT and CDR2 FQDESV (reference sequence). The CDR3 sequence is CASSLAFARGQETQYF. Written as DNA, the CDR3 is TGTGCCAGCAGCTTAGCGTTCGCCAGGGGGCAAGAGACCCAGTACTTC.

The sample holds a few counts of this clonotype. The chain carries TRBV6-2 or TRBV6-3 and TRBJ2-6; D ambiguous. Trimming stripped 5 bases from V and 0 bases from J, with 11 bases between. The CDR3 is 16 amino acids. Germline assignment: CDR1 MNHEY and CDR2 SVGEGT. The CDR3 here is CASSARRSSGANVLTF. CDR3 nucleotide sequence: TGTGCCAGCAGTGCCAGACGGAGCTCTGGGGCCAACGTCCTGACTTTC.

This clonotype has a handful of counts. The chain recombines TRBV5-1 with TRBJ2-5; D unresolved. The CDR3 consists of 14 residues. V lost 0 bases, J lost 4 bases, and 10 bases lay in between. Germline V lookup: CDR1 SGHRS, CDR2 YFSETQ. The CDR3 bases are TGCGCCAGCAGCTTGGAGGTCCCTCGAGAGACCCAGTACTTC. Translated, it gives CASSLEVPRETQYF.

This clonotype was recorded at least ten times. The chain uses TRBV7-2 and TRBJ2-5; no clear D gene. This CDR3 is 14 amino acids long. The V end was cut by 4 bases, the J end by 5 bases, with 14 bases between. Germline V CDR1 and CDR2: SGHTA, FQGNSA. The CDR3 nucleotides are TGTGCCAGCAGCTACCGATTTGGGTCGGAGACCCAGTACTTC. Translation: CASSYRFGSETQYF.

The chain recombines TRBV5-1 with TRBJ1-1; D is possibly TRBD1 (6 bases). CDR3 length: 14 amino acids. Trimming pared 0 bases from V and 3 bases from J, leaving 9 bases between. Germline CDR1 reads SGHRS; CDR2 reads YFSETQ. CDR3 residues: CASSLEGGYTEAFF. For the CDR3, the DNA is TGCGCCAGCAGCTTGGAAGGGGGGTACACTGAAGCTTTCTTT.

There are a few counts of this clonotype. This rearrangement joins TRBV6-2 or TRBV6-3 to TRBJ2-1, with D possibly TRBD2 on 5 matching bases. This CDR3 region has 14 residues. Between the trimmed V and J ends, which lost 2 bases and 8 bases, there was a span of 13 bases. Germline lookup yields CDR1 MNHEY and CDR2 SVGEGT. This chain's CDR3 is CASSYLLAPDEQFF. The CDR3 bases are TGTGCCAGCAGTTACCTGCTAGCCCCCGATGAGCAGTTCTTC.

In this sample, this clonotype turned up many times. The V gene is TRBV7-2, the J gene TRBJ2-1; the match to TRBD2 covers 8 bases. V shed 5 bases, J shed 4 bases, and the junction held 16 bases outside the gene matches. Germline lookup yields CDR1 SGHTA and CDR2 FQGNSA. The CDR3 is 18 amino acids. Here the CDR3 reads CASSPSGGSGNLYNEQFF. CDR3 nucleotide sequence: TGTGCCAGCAGCCCCAGTGGGGGTAGCGGGAATCTTTACAATGAGCAGTTCTTC.

The chain recombines TRBV24-1 with TRBJ2-3; possibly TRBD1 for D (6 bases). V shed 3 bases and J shed 0 bases, with 12 bases lying between them. Germline-derived CDR1 and CDR2 are KGHDR and SFDVKD. This CDR3 is 16 amino acids long. CDR3 loop: CATSDTRTASTDTQYF. The CDR3 DNA follows: TGTGCCACCAGTGATACGAGGACAGCTAGCACAGATACGCAGTATTTT.

Only a few counts were recorded for this clonotype. The V gene is TRBV7-2, the J gene TRBJ2-3; D is undetermined. From germline, CDR1 is SGHTA and CDR2 FQGNSA. The CDR3 is 13 residues long. V lost 5 bases, J lost 2 bases, and 8 bases lay in between. The DNA of the CDR3 is TGTGCCAGCAGCGCGACCTTCACAGATACGCAGTATTTT. It codes for CASSATFTDTQYF.

This clonotype was counted ten times or more. The rearrangement links TRBV7-2 to TRBJ1-1; no clear D. CDR1 is SGHTA and CDR2 is FQGNSA in the germline V gene. This CDR3 spans 10 amino acids. Trimming left V 4 bases short and J 10 bases short, with 7 bases between. The CDR3 region has the DNA TGTGCCAGCAGCTCCGACGGAGCTTTCTTT. This translates into CASSSDGAFF.

This clonotype has at least ten counts. DNA of the CDR3: TGCGCCAGCAGCTTGGAGTTTCGGGGAGAGACCCAGTACTTC. This codes for CASSLEFRGETQYF. The V gene is TRBV5-1, the J gene TRBJ2-5; D might be TRBD2 (5 bases). This CDR3 has 14 amino acids. The V end was cut by 0 bases, the J end by 4 bases, with 10 bases between. Germline CDR1 and CDR2: SGHRS and YFSETQ.

This clonotype has a handful of counts. The rearrangement uses TRBV4-2 and TRBJ2-3; 8 bases are shared with TRBD2. The J segment lost 7 bases and the V segment lost 0 bases, leaving 12 bases of the junction unmatched. Germline V gives CDR1 LGHNA, CDR2 YNFKEQ. CDR3 length: 17 residues. The CDR3 nucleotides are TGTGCCAGCAGCCAAGACTTCCTAGCGGGCCAAGTCAATACGCAGTATTTT. This translates into CASSQDFLAGQVNTQYF.